The clone carrying this TCR beta chain was found once. The data were produced by immunoSEQ multiplex PCR, yet TCRdb's version contains in-frame clones alone and is incomplete. Of tens of thousands of clones listed, 85% to 90% are singletons. The sample comes from a study of T cell responses to AZD1222 COVID-19 vaccine. The specimen was peripheral blood, collected 28 days after the second AZD1222 dose. This clonotype was sampled from an adult who received the AZD1222 COVID-19 vaccine.

For the CDR3, the DNA is TGTGCCAGCAGTTCCGGACAGGGGGCGGATGGCTACACCTTC. Translated: CASSSGQGADGYTF. The V call is TRBV6-5, the J call TRBJ1-2; 11 positions agree with TRBD1. The CDR3 is 14 residues long. V was pared by 4 bases and J by 6 bases, with 4 bases of the junction left unmatched. The V gene's germline CDR1 is MNHEY and CDR2 SVGAGI.